The 3 T cell receptor beta chains below were found in one sample sequenced in a study of siplizumab effects on memory and regulatory T cells. Profiled with immunoSEQ multiplex PCR; TCRdb holds only in-frame clones, not every one. The table lists roughly 25,000 clones, 70% to 85% of them singletons, with about 22% in the top ten. Sample: memory CD4+ T cells sorted from blood. These receptors originate from a human donor in good health.

This CDR3 reads CASSLTLTDRGKSQGEQFF. Here the CDR3 DNA reads TGTGCCAGCAGCCTCACTTTAACCGACAGGGGGAAATCTCAGGGTGAGCAGTTCTTC. This rearrangement joins TRBV7-9 to TRBJ2-1; 9 bases match TRBD1. Germline trimming cut 5 bases from V and 9 bases from J; bases unmatched to any gene: 23. Germline values: CDR1 SEHNR, CDR2 FQNEAQ (reference sequence). CDR3 length: 19 residues.

On this clone: The same CDR3 also results from other DNA sequences found in this sample. The chain joins TRBV5-6 to TRBJ1-1; D is possibly TRBD1 (6 bases). The V gene lost 3 bases and the J gene lost 4 bases, with 16 bases spanning the gap. CDR1 is SGHDT and CDR2 is YYEEEE in the germline V gene. This CDR3 comprises 15 residues. In DNA form, the CDR3 reads TGTGCCAGCAGCTGGGGTGGGGGGCGTGGCACTGAAGCTTTCTTT. Translating it yields CASSWGGGRGTEAFF.

This clone qualifies as medium-sized. The V gene is TRBV5-4, the J gene TRBJ1-1, with 10 bases aligning to TRBD1. The junction had 10 bases not matched to a gene; V was cut back by 4 bases and J by 10 bases. The CDR3 sequence is 14 residues long. CDR1 is SGHNT, CDR2 YYREEE, per germline (reference sequence). CDR3: CASSRTGTGEGAFF. The DNA of the CDR3 is TGTGCCAGCAGCCGTACCGGGACAGGGGAGGGAGCTTTCTTT.